This TCR beta chain was identified during a study of OX40 agonist ivuxolimab in advanced cancers. The germline gives CDR1 MDHEN, CDR2 SYDVKM. This CDR3 has 14 amino acids. The V end was cut by 6 bases, the J end by 5 bases, with 16 bases between. Libraries were prepared by immunoSEQ multiplex PCR; TCRdb keeps only in-frame clonotypes and omits some of them. The sample contains around 94,000 clones, about 90% of which appear only once. If patients had autoimmune disease history or systemic immunosuppression, they were excluded. The chain is built from TRBV28 and TRBJ1-1; D is ambiguous. The material sequenced was CD4+ or CD8+ T cells sorted from blood, taken in a trial of the OX40 agonist ivuxolimab. The TCR was taken from an adult with an advanced solid tumor such as melanoma, head and neck, liver or kidney cancer. The CDR3 bases are TGTGCCAGCAGCAACCTTTATTTCGGGACTGAAGCTTTCTTT. Translation: CASSNLYFGTEAFF.